The entry below gives a single T cell receptor beta chain sequence along with its context. Its matching antigen is unknown. The source of the sample is a study of blood T cells in healthy people across ages. V lost 6 bases to trimming and J lost 7 bases; unmatched junction nucleotides: 16. The CDR3 consists of 16 residues. Per germline, CDR1 MNHEY and CDR2 SMNVEV (reference sequence). Primed by a sample-barcoded 5' primer and a J-beta primer mix, a second PCR proceeded for about 7 to 11 cycles. Each CDR3 protein is one row after TCRdb ran MiXCR on the 5' RACE reads. Seen here are hundreds of thousands of distinct CDR3 sequences, 49% observed once, and the top ten hold roughly 31%. Overall study results and limits: TCR beta diversity was tightly associated with the proportion of naive T cells.

V is TRBV27 and J is TRBJ1-2, with 8 bases that match TRBD1. The sequence was obtained from a woman aged 55-70 years in good health. Material for sequencing was blood. CDR3 sequence (DNA): TGTGCCAGCAGGCGGCACGGACAGGCCGGACAGGGTGGCTACACCTTC. Translating it yields CASRRHGQAGQGGYTF.